This TCR beta chain was observed in a study of cytomegalovirus exposure and HLA in healthy donors. Overall study findings and caveats: Cytomegalovirus-associated status was assigned to 164 TCR beta chains. In vitro, three CMV-associated chains proved specific for CMV antigens. Later, an analysis showed that TCR beta chains associated with HLA were more clonally expanded than others that were equally common.

With 4 bases removed from V and 3 bases from J, the gap between germline ends came to 19 bases. This CDR3 is 16 amino acids long. Germline V lookup: CDR1 LGHNT, CDR2 FRNRAP. Primers: 60 Vbeta forward and 13 Jbeta reverse. Assay: immunoSEQ multiplex PCR; the TCRdb copy retains only in-frame clones and omits some. In the table there are under 90,000 clones, about three quarters of which are singletons. This clone was detected a few times. Its antigen is undetermined. V gene TRBV12-5 combines with J gene TRBJ2-7; D is possibly TRBD2 (7 bases). The sequenced sample consisted of PBMCs. The TCR sequence derives from a middle-aged man in good health and CMV-seropositive. The CDR3 bases are TGTGCTAGTGGTTCTCCCCAAAGGGGGGGCCTCTACGAGCAGTACTTC. This sequence encodes CASGSPQRGGLYEQYF.